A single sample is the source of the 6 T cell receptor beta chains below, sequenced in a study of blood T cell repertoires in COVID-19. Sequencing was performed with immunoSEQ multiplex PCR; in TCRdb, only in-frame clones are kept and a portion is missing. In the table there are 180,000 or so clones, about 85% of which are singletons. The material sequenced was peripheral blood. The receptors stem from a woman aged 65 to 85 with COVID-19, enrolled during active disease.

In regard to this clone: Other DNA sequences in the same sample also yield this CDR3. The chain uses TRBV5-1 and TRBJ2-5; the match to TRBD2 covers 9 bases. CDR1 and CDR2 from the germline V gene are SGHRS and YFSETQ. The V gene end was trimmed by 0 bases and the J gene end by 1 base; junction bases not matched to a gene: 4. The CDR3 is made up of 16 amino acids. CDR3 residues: CASSLARAGGQETQYF. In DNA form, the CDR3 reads TGCGCCAGCAGCTTGGCTCGAGCGGGAGGCCAAGAGACCCAGTACTTC. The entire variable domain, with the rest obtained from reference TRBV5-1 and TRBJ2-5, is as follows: KAGVTQTPRYLIKTRGQQVTLSCSPISGHRSVSWYQQTPGQGLQFLFEYFSETQRNKGNFPGRFSGRQFSNSRSEMNVSTLELGDSALYLCASSLARAGGQETQYFGPGTRLLVL.

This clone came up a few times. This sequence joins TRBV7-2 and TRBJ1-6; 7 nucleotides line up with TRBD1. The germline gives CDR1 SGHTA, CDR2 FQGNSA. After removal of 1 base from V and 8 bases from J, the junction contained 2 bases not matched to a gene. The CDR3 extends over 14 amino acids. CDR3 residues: CASSLGDSHSPLHF. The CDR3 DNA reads TGTGCCAGCAGCTTAGGGGACAGCCATTCACCCCTCCACTTT.

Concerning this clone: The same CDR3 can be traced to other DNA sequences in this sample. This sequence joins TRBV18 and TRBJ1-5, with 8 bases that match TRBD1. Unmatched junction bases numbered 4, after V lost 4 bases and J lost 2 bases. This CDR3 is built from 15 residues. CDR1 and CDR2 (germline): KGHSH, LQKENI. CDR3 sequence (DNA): TGTGCCAGCTCACGCGGGACAGGAGGCAATCAGCCCCAGCATTTT. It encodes CASSRGTGGNQPQHF.

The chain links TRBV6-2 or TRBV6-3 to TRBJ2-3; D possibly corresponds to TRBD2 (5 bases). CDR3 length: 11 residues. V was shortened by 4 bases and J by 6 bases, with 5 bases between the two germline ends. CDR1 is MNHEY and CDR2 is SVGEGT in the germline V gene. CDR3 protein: CASSSGDTQYF. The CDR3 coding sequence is TGTGCCAGCAGTTCGGGGGATACGCAGTATTTT.

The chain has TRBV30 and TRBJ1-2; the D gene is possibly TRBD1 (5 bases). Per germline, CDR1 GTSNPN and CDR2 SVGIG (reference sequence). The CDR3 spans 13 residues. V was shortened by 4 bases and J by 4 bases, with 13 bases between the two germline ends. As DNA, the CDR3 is TGTGCCTGGAACCCAACAGGTACCTATGGCTACACCTTC. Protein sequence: CAWNPTGTYGYTF.

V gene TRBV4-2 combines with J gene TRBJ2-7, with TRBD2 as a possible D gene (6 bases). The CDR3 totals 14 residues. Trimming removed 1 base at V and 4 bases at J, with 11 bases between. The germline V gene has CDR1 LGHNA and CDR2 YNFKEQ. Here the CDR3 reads CASSQGSGSYEQYV. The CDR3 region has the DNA TGTGCCAGCAGCCAAGGTAGCGGTTCGTACGAGCAGTACGTC.